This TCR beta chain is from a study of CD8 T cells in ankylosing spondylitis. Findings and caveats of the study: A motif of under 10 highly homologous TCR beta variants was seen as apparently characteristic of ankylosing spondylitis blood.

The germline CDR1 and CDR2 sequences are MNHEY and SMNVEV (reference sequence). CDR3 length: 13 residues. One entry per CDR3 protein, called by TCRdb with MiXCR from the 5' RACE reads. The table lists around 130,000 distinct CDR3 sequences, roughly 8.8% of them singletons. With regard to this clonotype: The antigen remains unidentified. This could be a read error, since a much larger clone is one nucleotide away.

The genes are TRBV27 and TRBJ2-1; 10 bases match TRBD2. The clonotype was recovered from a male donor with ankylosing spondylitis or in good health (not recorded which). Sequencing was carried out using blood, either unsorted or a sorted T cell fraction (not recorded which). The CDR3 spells CASSTSGTNEQIF. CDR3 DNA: TGTGCCAGCAGTACTAGCGGGACCAATGAGCAGATCTTC.